Below, 25 T cell receptor beta chains from the same sample are listed, as sequenced in a study of CD8+CD57+ T cells in acquired aplastic anemia. Sequenced patients had shown CD8+CD57+ cell expansion by flow cytometry. CDR3 and TCR beta VDJ profiling relied on genomic DNA as the template. TCRdb reprocessed the reads with MiXCR, giving one entry per CDR3 protein. The repertoire holds around 150,000 distinct CDR3 sequences, with around half as singletons. The specimen was sorted CD4+, CD8+, or CD8+CD57+ T cells (not recorded which) from PBMCs. The receptors come from a human donor with aplastic anemia.

On this clonotype: Since a much larger clone is just one base distant, this may be a read error. The chain uses TRBV4-3 and TRBJ1-2; no clear D. The germline gives CDR1 LGHNA, CDR2 YSLEER. The CDR3 runs 13 residues. CDR3 in DNA: TGCGCCAGCGGCCAAGTTACCCGTTATGGCTACACCTTC. Translating it yields CASGQVTRYGYTF.

This clonotype was found a few times. The chain joins TRBV20-1 to TRBJ2-1; 7 bases are shared with TRBD1. The CDR3 contains 17 residues. Trimming cost V 0 bases and J 9 bases; bases outside gene matches: 17. Germline V CDR1 and CDR2: DFQATT, SNEGSKA (reference sequence). The CDR3 is CSAREAGQVKFVFEQFF. Written as DNA, the CDR3 is TGCAGTGCTAGAGAGGCCGGACAGGTTAAGTTTGTTTTTGAGCAGTTCTTC.

J is TRBJ2-1 and V is TRBV6-6; 12 bases fit TRBD2. This CDR3 comprises 15 residues. Germline CDR1 and CDR2: MNHNY and SVGAGI (reference sequence). J was trimmed by 9 bases and V by 2 bases; bases with no gene match: 5. In DNA, the CDR3 is TGTGCCAGCAGTTACCCGACTAGCGGGAGTGGTGAGCAGTTCTTC. This encodes CASSYPTSGSGEQFF.

This clonotype was seen repeatedly, ten times or more. The chain recombines TRBV24-1 with TRBJ2-2; D is possibly TRBD1 (5 bases). The CDR3 has 14 residues. Trimming left V 9 bases short and J 0 bases short, with 10 bases between. CDR1 and CDR2 (germline): KGHDR, SFDVKD. The CDR3 sequence: CATLDSSNTGELFF. In DNA form, the CDR3 reads TGTGCCACCCTTGACAGCTCGAACACCGGGGAGCTGTTTTTT.

This clonotype was seen at least ten times. This chain joins TRBV3-1 and TRBJ2-7; D tentatively reads TRBD1 or TRBD2 (5 bases each). This CDR3 spans 15 amino acids. CDR1 is LGHDT and CDR2 is YNNKEL in the germline V gene (reference sequence). The ends were cut back, 1 base at V and 2 bases at J, with 12 bases in the middle. CDR3 bases: TGTGCCAGCAGCCAAGGGGCCGGGGCACCCTACGAGCAGTACTTC. Protein sequence: CASSQGAGAPYEQYF.

J is TRBJ2-7 and V is TRBV6-1; D gene uncertain. V lost 7 bases, J lost 2 bases, and 12 bases lay in between. The CDR3 runs to 13 residues. Germline-derived CDR1 and CDR2 are MNHNS and SASEGT. DNA of the CDR3: TGTGCCAGCACCAGCAGACACCCCTACGAGCAGTACTTC. Its translation: CASTSRHPYEQYF.

This clonotype has ten or more counts. The chain couples TRBV12-3 or TRBV12-4 to TRBJ1-5; D is unresolved. The CDR3 spans 15 residues. V lost 5 bases, J lost 7 bases, and 18 bases lay in between. The CDR3 is CASSDTGMERQPQHF. CDR3 bases: TGTGCCAGCAGTGACACCGGGATGGAAAGACAGCCCCAGCATTTT.

The table lists this clonotype with many counts. The chain joins TRBV10-3 to TRBJ1-1; D not certain. The CDR3 contains 12 residues. Germline V gene sequence: CDR1 ENHRY, CDR2 SYGVKD. The V and J ends lost 2 bases and 7 bases respectively, with 8 bases between them. The CDR3, as DNA: TGTGCCATCAGTGAGCAGAGTATTGAAGCTTTCTTT. It encodes CAISEQSIEAFF.

V usage is TRBV9 and J usage is TRBJ1-6; D is perhaps TRBD1 (5 bases). The CDR3 spans 15 residues. The germline V gene encodes CDR1 SGDLS and CDR2 YYNGEE. V was cut by 4 bases and J by 8 bases, with 16 bases left in between. In DNA, the CDR3 is TGTGCCAGCAGCCCAGAACAGGCTTTCTATTCACCCCTCCACTTT. Its protein product is CASSPEQAFYSPLHF.

The J gene is TRBJ2-1, the V gene TRBV29-1, with D uncertain. CDR3 size: 11 residues. The V gene's germline CDR1 is SQVTM and CDR2 ANQGSEA. V lost 8 bases to trimming and J lost 3 bases, with 8 bases between them. CDR3 residues: CSLTIYNEQFF. The CDR3 bases are TGCAGCCTCACGATCTACAATGAGCAGTTCTTC.

Turning to this clonotype: Possible read error: a much larger clone is one base away. The rearrangement joins TRBV11-1 to TRBJ1-4; no clear D gene. Trimming took 1 base from V and 10 from J, leaving 22 bases between them. CDR3 length: 17 residues. Germline CDR1 is SGHAT and CDR2 is FQDESV (reference sequence). CDR3 DNA sequence: TGTGCCAGCAGCTTAGGCACTTTCGGGAGAATGGGTGGAAAACTGTTTTTT. This translates into CASSLGTFGRMGGKLFF.

This clonotype came up many times. This chain uses TRBV12-3 or TRBV12-4 with TRBJ1-2; D possibly corresponds to TRBD1 (6 bases). V dropped 7 bases and J dropped 8 bases, with 11 bases sitting between them. The CDR3 extends over 11 amino acids. The CDR3 region has the DNA TGTGCCAGCATGGGGGCTTGGGGCTACACCTTC. Its translation: CASMGAWGYTF.

The V and J genes are TRBV25-1 and TRBJ2-5; perhaps D is TRBD1 or TRBD2 (6 bases each). The CDR3 loop spans 18 amino acids. Germline CDR1 MGHDK, CDR2 SYGVNS. The ends were cut back, 3 bases at V and 3 bases at J, with 23 bases in the middle. The CDR3 sequence: CASSEFLMGGLTKETQYF. The CDR3 DNA reads as TGTGCCAGCAGTGAGTTCCTTATGGGGGGCCTGACCAAAGAGACCCAGTACTTC.

The chain is built from TRBV29-1 and TRBJ1-2; D is undetermined. The CDR3 has 11 residues. Trimming cost V 5 bases and J 8 bases, with 12 bases left between them. The germline CDR1 and CDR2 sequences are SQVTM and ANQGSEA. The CDR3 spells CSVPDGGGYTF. CDR3 DNA sequence: TGCAGCGTTCCGGACGGAGGGGGCTACACCTTC. Using reference TRBV29-1 and TRBJ1-2 for the parts outside the CDR3, the full variable domain is SAVISQKPSRDICQRGTSLTIQCQVDSQVTMMFWYRQQPGQSLTLIATANQGSEATYESGFVIDKFPISRPNLTFSTLTVSNMSPEDSSIYLCSVPDGGGYTFGSGTRLTVV.

This chain links TRBV29-1 with TRBJ2-1, with D perhaps given as TRBD1 or TRBD2 (5 bases each). Germline V lookup: CDR1 SQVTM, CDR2 ANQGSEA. The CDR3 contains 14 residues. The germline V and J ends were trimmed by 4 bases and 2 bases, with 12 bases remaining between them. CDR3 nucleotide sequence: TGCAGCGTTGGAGGGGCGGTACCCTACAATGAGCAGTTCTTC. It yields the protein CSVGGAVPYNEQFF.

This clonotype was seen repeatedly, ten times or more. This chain connects TRBV11-2 to TRBJ2-5; 11 bases fit TRBD1. The CDR3 is made up of 16 amino acids. CDR1 is SGHAT and CDR2 is FQNNGV in the germline V gene. V lost 1 base and J lost 5; bases outside the gene matches: 6. CDR3 bases: TGTGCCAGCAGCTTAGTCGGACAGGGGGCAGGGGAGACCCAGTACTTC. Translated, it gives CASSLVGQGAGETQYF.

This clonotype was seen a single time. J is TRBJ1-4 and V is TRBV20-1; D not resolved. The CDR3 length is 13 residues. Looked up from germline, CDR1 is DFQATT and CDR2 is SNEGSKA (reference sequence). The V end lost 7 bases, the J end lost 3 bases, and 12 bases lay between the germline ends. CDR3 bases: TGCAGTGTCTGGACGGACCCTAATGAAAAACTGTTTTTT. Translation gives CSVWTDPNEKLFF.

The genes are TRBV19 and TRBJ1-6, with 9 bases identical to TRBD1. The junction had 8 bases not matched to a gene; V was cut back by 3 bases and J by 11 bases. There are 15 residues in the CDR3. Looked up from germline, CDR1 is LNHDA and CDR2 is SQIVND (reference sequence). This CDR3 is CASSIGTGRNPPLHF. The CDR3 DNA is TGTGCCAGTAGTATCGGGACAGGGCGGAATCCACCCCTCCACTTT. The complete variable domain, with remaining parts taken from reference TRBV19 and TRBJ1-6, reads DGGITQSPKYLFRKEGQNVTLSCEQNLNHDAMYWYRQDPGQGLRLIYYSQIVNDFQKGDIAEGYSVSREKKESFPLTVTSAQKNPTAFYLCASSIGTGRNPPLHFGNGTRLTVT.

CDR3 sequence: CSVVMEGAFSGNTIYF. The CDR3 DNA reads TGCAGCGTTGTAATGGAGGGGGCTTTTTCTGGAAACACCATATATTTT. J is TRBJ1-3 and V is TRBV29-1, with 7 bases fitting TRBD1. The CDR3 loop spans 16 amino acids. Trimming removed 4 bases from V and 1 base from J; junction bases left unmatched: 10. Per germline, CDR1 SQVTM and CDR2 ANQGSEA.

This clonotype appeared a few times. This chain links TRBV10-3 with TRBJ1-2, with D perhaps matching TRBD1 (6 bases). V was pared by 3 bases and J by 9 bases, with 14 bases between. CDR1 and CDR2 from the germline V gene are ENHRY and SYGVKD. The CDR3 has 13 amino acids. This CDR3 is CAISDRQEGSYTF. In nucleotides, the CDR3 is TGTGCCATCAGTGATAGACAGGAGGGGAGCTACACCTTC.

This clonotype was picked up a small number of times. This chain joins TRBV12-5 and TRBJ1-1; D remains unclear. Trimming left V 6 bases short and J 1 base short, with 15 bases between. Germline V gene data show CDR1 as LGHNT and CDR2 as FRNRAP. The CDR3 is 15 amino acids. CDR3 in amino acids: CASGLPNGENTEAFF. Written as DNA, the CDR3 is TGTGCTAGTGGGCTACCGAACGGGGAGAACACTGAAGCTTTCTTT.

The rearrangement joins TRBV4-2 to TRBJ2-5; 14 nucleotides match TRBD2. Gene TRBJ2-7 matches the end of the DNA better, so the J call may be wrong. The germline V gene encodes CDR1 LGHNA and CDR2 YNFKEQ. CDR3 length: 16 residues. The CDR3 is CASSQRTSGGTYEQYF. For the CDR3, the DNA is TGTGCCAGCAGCCAACGGACTAGCGGGGGGACCTACGAGCAGTACTTC.

This clonotype was counted ten times or more. CDR3 DNA sequence: TGCGCCAGCAGCCCGACCGGGACAGGGCCCTGGTACGAGCAGTACTTC. This codes for CASSPTGTGPWYEQYF. V is TRBV4-3 and J is TRBJ2-7, with TRBD1 identical over 9 bases. This CDR3 contains 16 residues. Per the germline V gene, CDR1 is LGHNA and CDR2 is YSLEER. V lost 4 bases, J lost 4 bases, and 11 bases stayed unmatched.

V usage is TRBV10-2 and J usage is TRBJ2-1, with D perhaps TRBD2 (6 bases). CDR3 length: 13 amino acids. Per the germline V gene, CDR1 is WSHSY and CDR2 is SAAADI. The germline V and J ends were trimmed by 6 bases and 4 bases, with 10 bases remaining between them. The CDR3 spells CASRSGRYNEQFF. The CDR3, as DNA: TGCGCCAGCAGATCGGGGAGGTACAATGAGCAGTTCTTC.

On this clonotype: A much larger clone sits a single nucleotide away, making a read error possible. The V and J genes are TRBV27 and TRBJ2-7, with D possibly being TRBD2 (5 bases). In germline, CDR1 is MNHEY, CDR2 SMNVEV (reference sequence). This CDR3 contains 13 residues. V was clipped by 5 bases and J by 3 bases, with 11 bases between them. The CDR3 bases are TGTGCCAGCAGTGGGAGCTGGAGCTACGAGCAGTACTTC. It codes for CASSGSWSYEQYF.